A single T cell receptor beta chain is shown here with its context. The antigen remains unidentified. Donors were ostensibly healthy at sampling, although undocumented immune exposures were probable. The PCR made use of 60 Vbeta and 13 Jbeta primers. Clones were read by immunoSEQ multiplex PCR, and TCRdb kept only the in-frame ones, dropping some. The sample has some 70,000 clones, 75% to 80% seen once. This specimen belongs to a study of cytomegalovirus exposure and HLA in healthy donors. Study-level information: Out of 350 to 400 genotyped donors, roughly 80% belonged to the Caucasian-associated ancestry cluster.

Overall study results and limits: Later, an analysis showed that TCR beta chains associated with HLA were more clonally expanded than others that were equally common.

V was clipped by 6 bases and J by 2 bases, with 10 bases between them. The CDR3 consists of 13 residues. The germline V gene encodes CDR1 SGHTA and CDR2 FQGNSA. The chain carries TRBV7-2 and TRBJ1-1; D is unresolved. This TCR came from a man younger than 35 in good health and CMV-seronegative. The sample taken for sequencing was PBMCs. Written as DNA, the CDR3 is TGTGCCAGCAGGGGCCCCACCAACACTGAAGCTTTCTTT. It yields the protein CASRGPTNTEAFF. Drawing the rest from reference TRBV7-2 and TRBJ1-1, the complete variable domain is GAGVSQSPSNKVTEKGKDVELRCDPISGHTALYWYRQSLGQGLEFLIYFQGNSAPDKSGLPSDRFSAERTGGSVSTLTIQRTQQEDSAVYLCASRGPTNTEAFFGQGTRLTVV.